This T cell receptor beta chain emerged from a study of T-cell reconstitution after alpha-beta-depleted transplantation in children. Unique molecular identifiers were incorporated into the prepared TCRbeta library. TCRdb reanalysed the PCR reads using MiXCR and keeps one entry per CDR3 protein. Here the sample spans 190,000 or so distinct CDR3 sequences, 14% to 15% being singletons. Ten or more counts support this clonotype. Germline lookup yields CDR1 MNHEY and CDR2 SMNVEV (reference sequence). V was shortened by 3 bases and J by 2 bases, with 10 bases between the two germline ends. The CDR3 contains 15 residues.

The sample consisted of PBMCs from the stem cell graft donor, taken from the stem cell graft. The rearrangement joins TRBV27 to TRBJ1-4; D remains ambiguous. The receptor's source is a human donor who donated a stem cell graft to a child with acute lymphoblastic leukemia. The CDR3 protein is CASSFLGTTNEKLFF. The CDR3 DNA reads TGTGCCAGCAGTTTTCTGGGTACGACTAATGAAAAACTGTTTTTT.